These 16 T cell receptor beta chains were all obtained from the same sample, sequenced in a study of T cells after yellow fever vaccination. TCRdb recomputed calls from the 5' RACE reads with MiXCR, one row per CDR3 protein. The sample records some 220,000 distinct CDR3 sequences, approximately 3.2% being singletons. Sample: CD4+ T cells sorted from PBMCs, taken 10 days after the yellow fever booster vaccination. The source is a man between 18 and 29 years old who received the YFV17D yellow fever vaccine.

This clonotype was observed at least ten times. The chain is built from TRBV18 and TRBJ2-1; unclear D gene. Germline V CDR1 and CDR2: KGHSH, LQKENI. CDR3 length: 13 amino acids. V was shortened by 0 bases and J by 1 base, with 1 base between the two germline ends. The CDR3 coding sequence is TGTGCCAGCTCACCACCGTCCTACAATGAGCAGTTCTTC. Translated, it gives CASSPPSYNEQFF.

This clonotype was seen at least ten times. V usage is TRBV10-3 and J usage is TRBJ1-2; D is unresolved. V lost 2 bases, J lost 0 bases, and 7 bases lay in between. Germline loops: CDR1 ENHRY, CDR2 SYGVKD. The CDR3 extends over 14 amino acids. The CDR3 nucleotides read TGTGCCATCAGTGAGGAGCTCTCTAACTATGGCTACACCTTC. Its translation: CAISEELSNYGYTF.

In its sample, this clonotype was seen a few times. The chain carries TRBV7-2 and TRBJ1-2; 7 nucleotides line up with TRBD1. Germline CDR1 is SGHTA and CDR2 is FQGNSA. This CDR3 has 13 amino acids. The J segment lost 4 bases and the V segment lost 5 bases, leaving 4 bases of the junction unmatched. The CDR3 sequence: CASSRDSLYGYTF. Written as DNA, the CDR3 is TGTGCCAGCAGCCGGGACAGCCTCTATGGCTACACCTTC.

As regards this clonotype: The junction departs from the called germline gene at one end, perhaps through a read error. This chain connects TRBV7-2 to TRBJ1-5; D is unresolved. Germline CDR1 and CDR2: SGHTA and FQGNSA. The CDR3 sequence is 13 residues long. The CDR3, as DNA: TGTGCCAGCAGCTTAGACGTAAATCAGACCCAGCATTTT. As protein: CASSLDVNQTQHF.

The genes are TRBV7-8 and TRBJ1-5, with D unresolved. The V end lost 2 bases, the J end lost 7 bases, and 15 bases lay between the germline ends. The CDR3 has 15 residues. From germline, CDR1 is SGHVS and CDR2 FQNEAQ. The CDR3 DNA is TGTGCCAGCAGCTTACAACATGGGGTCGGACAGCCCCAGCATTTT. Translating gives CASSLQHGVGQPQHF.

This clonotype was counted many times. J is TRBJ1-1 and V is TRBV7-2; possible D gene TRBD1, 5 bases. The length of the CDR3 is 12 residues. The germline gives CDR1 SGHTA, CDR2 FQGNSA. V was cut by 6 bases and J by 3 bases, with 8 bases left in between. The CDR3 loop reads CASSRDHTEAFF. The CDR3 DNA is TGTGCCAGCAGTAGGGACCACACTGAAGCTTTCTTT.

This clonotype came up a few times. The gene calls are TRBV29-1 and TRBJ1-5; 8 nucleotides match TRBD1. The length of the CDR3 is 14 residues. Trimming cost V 7 bases and J 4 bases; bases outside gene matches: 9. Germline V gene lookup returns CDR1 SQVTM and CDR2 ANQGSEA. The CDR3 protein is CSALGTGNNQPQHF. DNA for the CDR3: TGCAGCGCCCTGGGGACAGGAAATAATCAGCCCCAGCATTTT.

This clonotype was found a few times. The chain combines TRBV7-2 with TRBJ2-5, with 9 bases identical to TRBD2. V dropped 5 bases and J dropped 4; count of bases not matched to a gene: 11. Germline assignment: CDR1 SGHTA and CDR2 FQGNSA. The CDR3 is made up of 16 amino acids. DNA for the CDR3: TGTGCCAGCAGCCCTTGGCAGGGACTAGCTGGAGAGACCCAGTACTTC. It specifies CASSPWQGLAGETQYF.

The chain employs TRBV10-3 and TRBJ2-1; 7 bases fit TRBD1. This CDR3 has 16 residues. Germline-derived CDR1 and CDR2 are ENHRY and SYGVKD. Losses at the gene ends were 4 bases for V and 4 bases for J; bases not matched to a gene: 10. The CDR3 DNA reads as TGTGCCATCAGTGGGACGACAGGGCCACCGTACAATGAGCAGTTCTTC. This gives the protein CAISGTTGPPYNEQFF.

This clonotype has at least ten counts. The chain is built from TRBV11-2 and TRBJ2-1, with TRBD1 as a possible D gene (6 bases). V was trimmed by 8 bases and J by 8 bases, leaving 19 bases between them. The CDR3 is 14 residues long. Germline lookup yields CDR1 SGHAT and CDR2 FQNNGV. In DNA form, the CDR3 reads TGTGCCAGCCTCGCGGGCGTCAGGGGCGATGAGCAGTTCTTC. Translated: CASLAGVRGDEQFF.

There are a few counts of this clonotype. The rearrangement uses TRBV21-1 and TRBJ2-1; the table calls TRBD1, which could not be checked here. TRBV21-1 corresponds to a pseudogene. This CDR3 comprises 17 residues. The CDR3 coding sequence is TGTGCCAGCAGCGGAAGACGACGGGGGCCCTCCTACAATGAGCAGTTCTTC. This sequence encodes CASSGRRRGPSYNEQFF.

This clonotype was found many times. The chain recombines TRBV21-1 with TRBJ2-7. TRBV21-1 is termed a pseudogene. This CDR3 has 11 amino acids. The CDR3 sequence is CASGKHYEQYV. DNA of the CDR3: TGTGCCAGCGGCAAACACTACGAGCAGTACGTC.

This clonotype was counted a few times. The chain couples TRBV12-3 or TRBV12-4 to TRBJ2-3; tentatively, D is TRBD1 (5 bases). V lost 4 bases, J lost 4 bases, and 12 bases lay in between. The CDR3 extends over 14 amino acids. The CDR3 DNA reads as TGTGCCAGCAGTTCCTCTAGGGGCGCAGATACGCAGTATTTT. This translates into CASSSSRGADTQYF.

This clonotype was detected many times. The chain employs TRBV6-5 and TRBJ2-1; TRBD2 agrees at 10 bases. V was pared by 6 bases and J by 10 bases, with 9 bases of the junction left unmatched. Germline CDR1 reads MNHEY; CDR2 reads SVGAGI. The CDR3 is 14 residues long. The CDR3 nucleotides are TGTGCCAGCAGGGGGGCTAGCGGGGGTAGGGAGCAGTTCTTC. This encodes CASRGASGGREQFF.

This clonotype was seen many times. The DNA of the CDR3 is TGTGCCATCAGTGAGTCGATTACGGACAATGAGCAGTTCTTC. It specifies CAISESITDNEQFF. This chain uses TRBV10-3 with TRBJ2-1; D gene unclear. Trimming took 0 bases from V and 5 from J, leaving 8 bases between them. The germline V gene encodes CDR1 ENHRY and CDR2 SYGVKD. The CDR3 has 14 residues.

This clonotype was seen a few times. The chain combines TRBV7-6 with TRBJ2-3; D unclear. This CDR3 is built from 15 residues. Trimming took off 2 bases at V and 5 bases at J, with 14 bases between the two ends. Germline CDR1 and CDR2: SGHVS and FNYEAQ. CDR3 in DNA: TGTGCCAGCAGCTTATTAGGTCGGGTGTTAGATACGCAGTATTTT. Its translation: CASSLLGRVLDTQYF.